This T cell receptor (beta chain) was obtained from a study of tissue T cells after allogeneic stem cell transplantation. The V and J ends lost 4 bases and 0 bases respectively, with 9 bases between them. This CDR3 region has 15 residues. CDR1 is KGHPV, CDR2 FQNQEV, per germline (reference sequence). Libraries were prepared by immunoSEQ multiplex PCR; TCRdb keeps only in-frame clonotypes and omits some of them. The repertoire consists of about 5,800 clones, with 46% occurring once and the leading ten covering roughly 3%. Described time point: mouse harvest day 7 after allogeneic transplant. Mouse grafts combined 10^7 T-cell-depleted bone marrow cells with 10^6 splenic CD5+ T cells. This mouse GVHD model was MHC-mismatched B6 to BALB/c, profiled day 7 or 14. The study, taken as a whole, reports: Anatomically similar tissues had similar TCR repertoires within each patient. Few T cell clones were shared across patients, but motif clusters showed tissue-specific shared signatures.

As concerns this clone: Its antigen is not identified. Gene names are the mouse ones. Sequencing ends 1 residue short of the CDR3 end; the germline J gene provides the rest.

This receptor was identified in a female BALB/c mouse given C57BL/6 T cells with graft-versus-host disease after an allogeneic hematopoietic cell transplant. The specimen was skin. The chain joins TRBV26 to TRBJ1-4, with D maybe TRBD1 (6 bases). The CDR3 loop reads CASSHRQVSNERLFF. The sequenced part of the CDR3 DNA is TGTGCCAGCAGTCACCGACAGGTTTCCAACGAAAGATTATTT.